The 13 T cell receptor beta chains listed next were all sequenced from one sample in a study of cytomegalovirus exposure and HLA in healthy donors. PCR employed 60 Vbeta and 13 Jbeta primers. Produced via immunoSEQ multiplex PCR; TCRdb's table is partial and in-frame only. The repertoire holds 98,000 or so clones, with roughly three quarters as singletons. The sequenced sample consisted of PBMCs. Receptor source: a female donor in good health and CMV-seronegative.

This clone has only a few counts. The V gene is TRBV29-1, the J gene TRBJ2-7, with 10 bases aligning to TRBD1. The CDR3 length is 13 residues. Unmatched junction bases numbered 9, after V lost 7 bases and J lost 6 bases. Germline V gene data show CDR1 as SQVTM and CDR2 as ANQGSEA. The CDR3 loop reads CSAAGQGPAEQYF. The CDR3 bases are TGCAGCGCCGCGGGACAGGGGCCCGCCGAGCAGTACTTC.

The CDR3 DNA follows: TGTGCCAGCAGAGGGGAGGCTTCTGGGGCCAACGTCCTGACTTTC. Its translation: CASRGEASGANVLTF. V is TRBV6-5 and J is TRBJ2-6, with TRBD2 as a possible D gene (6 bases). Germline CDR1 and CDR2: MNHEY and SVGAGI. V was clipped by 6 bases and J by 1 base, with 10 bases between them. There are 15 residues in the CDR3.

The V and J genes are TRBV5-1 and TRBJ2-1, with 8 bases lining up with TRBD1. The CDR3 has 17 amino acids. The J segment lost 3 bases and the V segment lost 0 bases, leaving 8 bases of the junction unmatched. CDR1 is SGHRS, CDR2 YFSETQ, per germline. CDR3 protein: CASSLAPGGSYYNEQFF. The CDR3 DNA sequence: TGCGCCAGCAGCTTGGCCCCAGGGGGCAGCTACTACAATGAGCAGTTCTTC.

The J gene is TRBJ2-1, the V gene TRBV9; 9 nucleotides agree with TRBD2. V lost 0 bases, J lost 2 bases, and 3 bases stayed unmatched. The V gene's germline CDR1 is SGDLS and CDR2 YYNGEE. This CDR3 is built from 16 residues. CDR3 in amino acids: CASSVEASGAYNEQFF. The CDR3, as DNA: TGTGCCAGCAGCGTAGAGGCTAGCGGGGCCTACAATGAGCAGTTCTTC. The entire variable domain, with the rest obtained from reference TRBV9 and TRBJ2-1, is as follows: DSGVTQTPKHLITATGQRVTLRCSPRSGDLSVYWYQQSLDQGLQFLIQYYNGEERAKGNILERFSAQQFPDLHSELNLSSLELGDSALYFCASSVEASGAYNEQFFGPGTRLTVL.

This clone has more than one count but fewer than ten. The rearrangement joins TRBV9 to TRBJ2-2; D perhaps matches TRBD2 (5 bases). V was cut by 0 bases and J by 2 bases, with 11 bases left in between. CDR3 length: 16 residues. The germline CDR1 and CDR2 sequences are SGDLS and YYNGEE. CDR3 bases: TGTGCCAGCAGCGTAGGACCGGGAACCAACACCGGGGAGCTGTTTTTT. Translation gives CASSVGPGTNTGELFF.

V and J are TRBV7-9 and TRBJ2-3; TRBD2 agrees at 8 bases. Germline assignment: CDR1 SEHNR and CDR2 FQNEAQ (reference sequence). The CDR3 contains 13 residues. Trimming cost V 2 bases and J 10 bases; bases outside gene matches: 5. The CDR3: CASSLNGRESQYF. CDR3 nucleotides: TGTGCCAGCAGCTTAAACGGGAGGGAGTCGCAGTATTTT. The full variable domain, with the rest looked up from reference TRBV7-9 and TRBJ2-3, is DTGVSQNPRHKITKRGQNVTFRCDPISEHNRLYWYRQTLGQGPEFLTYFQNEAQLEKSRLLSDRFSAERPKGSFSTLEIQRTEQGDSAMYLCASSLNGRESQYFGPGTRLTVL.

V usage is TRBV7-2 and J usage is TRBJ2-5, with D possibly being TRBD2 (7 bases). Near its end, the DNA agrees better with TRBJ2-7, so the J call may be wrong. Germline V CDR1 and CDR2: SGHTA, FQGNSA. The length of the CDR3 is 14 residues. The CDR3 loop reads CASSGGGQTYEQYF. CDR3 DNA: TGTGCCAGCAGCGGGGGGGGGCAGACCTACGAGCAGTACTTC.

The chain carries TRBV19 and TRBJ2-2, with D maybe TRBD2 (6 bases). CDR3 length: 15 residues. V gave up 6 bases and J gave up 5 bases, with 16 bases separating them. Germline assignment: CDR1 LNHDA and CDR2 SQIVND (reference sequence). DNA of the CDR3: TGTGCCAGTAGCCTCATCGCAAGCGGGACCGGGGAGCTGTTTTTT. Translation gives CASSLIASGTGELFF.

The chain combines TRBV4-1 with TRBJ2-1, with a tentative D call TRBD1 (6 bases). The germline CDR1 and CDR2 sequences are MGHRA and YSYEKL. This CDR3 is 18 amino acids long. Trimming cost V 0 bases and J 8 bases, with 23 bases left between them. CDR3 DNA sequence: TGCGCCAGCAGCCAAGAAGGTCAGGGGCTATATCCTTGGGATGAGCAGTTCTTC. Translation: CASSQEGQGLYPWDEQFF.

The chain uses TRBV10-2 and TRBJ1-3; TRBD1 agrees at 8 bases. The germline V gene has CDR1 WSHSY and CDR2 SAAADI. With V trimmed by 6 bases and J by 4 bases, 8 bases remained unmatched. CDR3 size: 15 residues. CDR3 in amino acids: CASSIDRGTGNTIYF. DNA for the CDR3: TGCGCCAGCAGCATCGACAGGGGAACAGGAAACACCATATATTTT.

This chain joins TRBV9 and TRBJ2-5; a weak D match, TRBD1 (7 bases). This CDR3 has 15 amino acids. Trimming stripped 0 bases from V and 4 bases from J, with 13 bases between. The germline V gene encodes CDR1 SGDLS and CDR2 YYNGEE. The CDR3 sequence is CASSVVGQGGETQYF. CDR3 coding DNA: TGTGCCAGCAGCGTAGTAGGCCAGGGGGGAGAGACCCAGTACTTC.

The chain employs TRBV7-2 and TRBJ2-7; 9 positions agree with TRBD2. The V gene end was trimmed by 2 bases and the J gene end by 2 bases; junction bases not matched to a gene: 7. Germline CDR1 and CDR2: SGHTA and FQGNSA. The CDR3 spans 16 residues. The CDR3 nucleotides read TGTGCCAGCAGCTTAAGGGCCGCTAGCGGGACCTACGAGCAGTACTTC. Its protein product is CASSLRAASGTYEQYF. Combining the CDR3 with reference TRBV7-2 and TRBJ2-7 gives the whole variable domain GAGVSQSPSNKVTEKGKDVELRCDPISGHTALYWYRQSLGQGLEFLIYFQGNSAPDKSGLPSDRFSAERTGGSVSTLTIQRTQQEDSAVYLCASSLRAASGTYEQYFGPGTRLTVT.

The chain joins TRBV7-3 to TRBJ1-6; D possibly corresponds to TRBD1 (6 bases). The CDR3 runs 15 residues. V lost 2 bases, J lost 7 bases, and 12 bases lay in between. The germline CDR1 and CDR2 sequences are SGHTA and FQGTGA. CDR3 in amino acids: CASSLLGHGNSPLHF. In DNA, the CDR3 is TGTGCCAGCAGCTTACTGGGACACGGCAATTCACCCCTCCACTTT.